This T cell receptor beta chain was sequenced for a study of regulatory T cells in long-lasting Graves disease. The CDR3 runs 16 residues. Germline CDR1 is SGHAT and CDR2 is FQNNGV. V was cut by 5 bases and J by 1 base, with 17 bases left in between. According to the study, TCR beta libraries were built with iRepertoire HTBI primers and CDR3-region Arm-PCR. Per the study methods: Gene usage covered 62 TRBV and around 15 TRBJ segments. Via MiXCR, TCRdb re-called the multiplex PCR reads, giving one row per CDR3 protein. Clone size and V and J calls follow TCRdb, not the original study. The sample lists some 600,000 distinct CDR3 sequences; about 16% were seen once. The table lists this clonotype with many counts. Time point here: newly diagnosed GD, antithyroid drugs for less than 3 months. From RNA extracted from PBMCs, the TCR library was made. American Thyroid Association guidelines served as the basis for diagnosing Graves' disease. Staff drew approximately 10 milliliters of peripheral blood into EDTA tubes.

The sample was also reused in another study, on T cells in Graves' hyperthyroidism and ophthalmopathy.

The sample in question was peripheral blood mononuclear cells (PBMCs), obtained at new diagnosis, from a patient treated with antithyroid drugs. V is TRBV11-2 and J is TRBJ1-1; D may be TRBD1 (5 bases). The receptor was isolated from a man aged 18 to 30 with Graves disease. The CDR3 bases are TGTGCCAGCAGCGTCCGGGAGGTGGGACCGAACACTGAAGCTTTCTTT. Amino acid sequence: CASSVREVGPNTEAFF.